This TCR beta chain was documented in a study of cytomegalovirus exposure and HLA in healthy donors. V was pared by 5 bases and J by 3 bases, with 11 bases between. Germline CDR1 reads SGHAT; CDR2 reads FQNNGV. The CDR3 runs to 14 residues. The PCR made use of 60 Vbeta and 13 Jbeta primers. Method: immunoSEQ multiplex PCR; TCRdb's copy keeps in-frame clones and lacks some. The table has roughly 90,000 clones, around 78% seen once. J is TRBJ1-5 and V is TRBV11-2, with D perhaps TRBD1 (6 bases). This clonotype originated in a woman in her 40s in good health and CMV-seropositive. Material for sequencing was PBMCs. CDR3 region: CASSQGSNNQPQHF. The CDR3 nucleotides read TGTGCCAGCAGCCAGGGGAGCAACAATCAGCCCCAGCATTTT.